This T cell receptor beta chain was recorded in a study of cytomegalovirus exposure and HLA in healthy donors. Points from the study as a whole: With later analysis, a missense DCLRE1C variant became linked to TCR beta V- and J-gene trimming. Later analysis identified 16,951 TCR beta sequences associated with HLA alleles, using a false discovery rate threshold of 0.05. The listing of fewer than 200 TCR beta chains classed them as cytomegalovirus-associated. Per a later analysis, HLA-associated TCR beta chains showed more clonal expansion than other, equally common TCR beta chains.

CDR3 length: 14 amino acids. Trimming pared 2 bases from V and 4 bases from J, leaving 8 bases between. Germline loops: CDR1 SEHNR, CDR2 FQNEAQ (reference sequence). In the case of this clone: The antigen remains unidentified.

The PCR used 60 Vbeta and 13 Jbeta primers. TCRdb keeps only in-frame clones here, not all; method: immunoSEQ multiplex PCR. The sample carries 150,000 to 200,000 clones, around 84% recorded once. What was sequenced was PBMCs. The sequence derives from a man aged 35 to 55 in good health and CMV-seropositive. This chain uses TRBV7-9 with TRBJ2-2; D is ambiguous. CDR3 DNA: TGTGCCAGCAGCTTAAATAGTGGCACCGGGGAGCTGTTTTTT. This translates into CASSLNSGTGELFF. Supplemented by reference TRBV7-9 and TRBJ2-2, the full variable domain reads DTGVSQNPRHKITKRGQNVTFRCDPISEHNRLYWYRQTLGQGPEFLTYFQNEAQLEKSRLLSDRFSAERPKGSFSTLEIQRTEQGDSAMYLCASSLNSGTGELFFGEGSRLTVL.